The rows below give T cell receptor beta chains drawn from one sample of a study of Ad26.COV2.S vaccination and SARS-CoV-2 variants. The protocol was immunoSEQ multiplex PCR, while the TCRdb copy is restricted to in-frame clones and leaves out a portion. This table holds about 680,000 clones, roughly 90% found once. The sequenced sample was peripheral blood, obtained in a trial of Ad26.COV2.S vaccine versus placebo. Receptors originate from a person aged 18-65 years who received the Ad26.COV2.S COVID-19 vaccine or a placebo. CDR3s include the opening cysteine and the closing phenylalanine or tryptophan. D genes are given only for firm matches. Clone size, where shown, is once, few, many, or a class for clones that have expanded.

clone_size	v_call	d_call	j_call	cdr3_nt	cdr3_aa
.	TRBV5-4	.	TRBJ1-4	TGTGCCAGCAGCTTGAGTGGGGTCCCGGGGCTGTTTTTT	CASSLSGVPGLFF
.	TRBV6-1	TRBD1	TRBJ1-2	TGTGCCAGCAGTGAAATTCGGACAGGGTTCGGCTACACCTTC	CASSEIRTGFGYTF
.	TRBV12-3/TRBV12-4	.	TRBJ1-2	TGTGCCAGCACCCTGACTGGGAACTATGGCTACACCTTC	CASTLTGNYGYTF
.	TRBV3-1/TRBV3-2	.	TRBJ2-1	TGTGCCAGCAGCCATCGGGGCCTAAAGGAGCAGTTCTTC	CASSHRGLKEQFF
.	TRBV14	TRBD1	TRBJ1-2	TGTGCCAGCAGCCGAGGGACAGGGGGTAACTATGGCTACACCTTC	CASSRGTGGNYGYTF
.	TRBV18	.	TRBJ2-3	TGTGCCAGCTCACCAAACCCGACAGTCACAGATACGCAGTATTTT	CASSPNPTVTDTQYF
.	TRBV6-2/TRBV6-3	.	TRBJ2-2	TGTGCCAGCCGTTCAATTTCGGGGGAGCTGTTTTTT	CASRSISGELFF
.	TRBV5-1	.	TRBJ2-2	TGCGCCAGCAGCCCCTTGCGAGGGCAGAACACCGGGGAGCTGTTTTTT	CASSPLRGQNTGELFF
once	TRBV2	TRBD1	TRBJ1-5	TGTGCCAGCGGTTCCGACAGGGGGGATCAGCCCCAGCATTTT	CASGSDRGDQPQHF
few	TRBV9	.	TRBJ1-2	TGTGCCAGCAGCCCCGGGGAGGGACCCTATGGCTACACCTTC	CASSPGEGPYGYTF
.	TRBV29-1	TRBD1	TRBJ1-4	TGCAGCGTTGGACAGGGAGGACGTGAAAAACTGTTTTTT	CSVGQGGREKLFF
.	TRBV4-3	.	TRBJ1-1	TGCGCCAGCAGCCCGGCCCCAGGGAGGGACACTGAAGCTTTCTTT	CASSPAPGRDTEAFF
.	TRBV4-2	.	TRBJ1-4	TGTGCCAGCAGCCCGATGGGGGTCGGAGAAAAACTGTTTTTT	CASSPMGVGEKLFF
.	TRBV25-1	.	TRBJ2-5	TGTGCCAGCGCCCTTCTCGGACAGCAAGAGACCCAGTACTTC	CASALLGQQETQYF
.	TRBV27	TRBD1	TRBJ2-1	TGTGCCAGCCGGGCTTCGGGACAGGCAAACAATGAGCAGTTCTTC	CASRASGQANNEQFF
.	TRBV7-9	TRBD1	TRBJ2-7	TGTGCCAGCAGCTCCTCCGGGACAGGTTTCTACGAGCAGTACTTC	CASSSSGTGFYEQYF
.	TRBV6-2/TRBV6-3	TRBD2	TRBJ2-1	TGTGCCAGCAGTTGGACTAGCGGGAGCCCCCACAATGAGCAGTTCTTC	CASSWTSGSPHNEQFF
once	TRBV15	.	TRBJ2-2	TGTGCCACCAGCAGAGGGGGTTCGGGGCGTAACACCGGGGAGCTGTTTTTT	CATSRGGSGRNTGELFF
.	TRBV9	TRBD1	TRBJ2-4	TGTGCCAGCAGCGTAGGACAGGGGGTAAACATTCAGTACTTC	CASSVGQGVNIQYF
.	TRBV19	.	TRBJ2-2	TGTGCCAGTAGTATAAGAGGACAGCCTAACACCGGGGAGCTGTTTTTT	CASSIRGQPNTGELFF
.	TRBV10-3	TRBD2	TRBJ2-5	TGTGCCATCAGTGAAGCGGGGTGGGAAGAGACCCAGTACTTC	CAISEAGWEETQYF
.	TRBV18	.	TRBJ2-3	TGTGCCAGCTCACCACCCCTAGGCCGGACAGATACGCAGTATTTT	CASSPPLGRTDTQYF
.	TRBV24-1	TRBD1	TRBJ2-3	TGTGCCACCAGTGATCGCGGGACAGGGGGCACAGATACGCAGTATTTT	CATSDRGTGGTDTQYF
.	TRBV29-1	.	TRBJ2-1	TGCAGCGTTGAAGACACTATTCATGAGCAGTTCTTC	CSVEDTIHEQFF
many	TRBV6-5	.	TRBJ2-2	TGTGCCAGCAGTTCTCGGGGAGGTAGAACCGGGGAGCTGTTTTTT	CASSSRGGRTGELFF
.	TRBV7-9	.	TRBJ2-5	TGTGCCAGCAGCTTGGAGGATCAAGAGACCCAGTACTTC	CASSLEDQETQYF
.	TRBV11-3	.	TRBJ2-7	TGTGCCAGCAGCTTACAAGGAAACTACGAGCAGTACTTC	CASSLQGNYEQYF
.	TRBV12-3/TRBV12-4	.	TRBJ1-5	TGTGCCAGCAGGCCGGATTCCAATCAGCCCCAGCATTTT	CASRPDSNQPQHF
.	TRBV7-2	.	TRBJ2-7	TGTGCCAGCAGTTTTAACTTAAGAGGGGAGCAGTACTTC	CASSFNLRGEQYF
once	TRBV18	.	TRBJ1-5	TGTGCCAGCTCACCGGGGGGCAATCAGCCCCAGCATTTT	CASSPGGNQPQHF
.	TRBV12-3/TRBV12-4	.	TRBJ2-1	TGTGCCAGCAGTTTTTTTGAGGATGATGAGCAGTTCTTC	CASSFFEDDEQFF
.	TRBV9	TRBD2	TRBJ2-5	TGTGCCAGCAGCGTTCATGGGACTAGCGGGGGACAAGAGACCCAGTACTTC	CASSVHGTSGGQETQYF
.	TRBV27	.	TRBJ1-3	TGTGCCAGCAGGCTGGACGCCTCTGGAAACACCATATATTTT	CASRLDASGNTIYF
.	TRBV7-3	.	TRBJ1-1	TGTGCCAGCAGCCCCGCGGGGGGTGGAAACACTGAAGCTTTCTTT	CASSPAGGGNTEAFF
.	TRBV19	.	TRBJ2-2	TGTGCCAGTAGTATAGATCTGAGGGTGGGGCGCACCGGGGAGCTGTTTTTT	CASSIDLRVGRTGELFF
.	TRBV27	TRBD1	TRBJ2-7	TGTGCCAGCACGAAAGACAGGGGATCCTACGAGCAGTACTTC	CASTKDRGSYEQYF
.	TRBV6-2/TRBV6-3	.	TRBJ1-1	TGTGCCAGCAGTTACTCGGGAGGGCGCACTGAAGCTTTCTTT	CASSYSGGRTEAFF
.	TRBV19	.	TRBJ1-2	TGTGCCAGTAGTAGTCTACTTTCTAACTATGGCTACACCTTC	CASSSLLSNYGYTF
.	TRBV7-9	TRBD2	TRBJ2-4	TGTGCCAGCAGCCCGACTAGCGGGGGGGCGAGGACCATTCAGTACTTC	CASSPTSGGARTIQYF
once	TRBV2	.	TRBJ2-7	TGTGCCAGCATTCCGGGCCCGAGCTCCTACGAGCAGTACTTC	CASIPGPSSYEQYF
.	TRBV10-3	.	TRBJ1-2	TGTGCCATCAGTGCGGGGGGGCTCTATGGCTACACCTTC	CAISAGGLYGYTF
.	TRBV30	.	TRBJ1-5	TGTGCCTGGAGTGTGGAGGTCGATCAGCCCCAGCATTTT	CAWSVEVDQPQHF
.	TRBV27	.	TRBJ2-5	TGTGCCAGCAGTCCCGGGATCCACCTTTACCAAGAGACCCAGTACTTC	CASSPGIHLYQETQYF